The 9 T cell receptor beta chains presented below share a single source sample, sequenced in a study of beta chain features in type 1 diabetes. General study findings and limits: Shortening that was moderate but significant affected the TCRB CDR3s of Type 1 diabetes patients in all four CD4+ subsets.

Every bit of the isolated RNA underwent reverse transcription, so sequencing read expressed TCRB transcripts. TCRdb's copy holds only in-frame clones and misses some; the assay was immunoSEQ multiplex PCR. This table has 680,000 or so clones, under 15% appearing once. For these receptors, no antigen is known. Sequenced sample: naive CD4+ T cells from blood. These receptors all stem from a man aged 18 to 30 with type 1 diabetes.

The chain joins TRBV5-1 to TRBJ2-1; 11 positions agree with TRBD1. The CDR3 length is 14 residues. The germline CDR1 and CDR2 sequences are SGHRS and YFSETQ. V lost 4 bases and J lost 8; bases outside the gene matches: 5. The CDR3 loop reads CASSLRTGGHEQFF. The CDR3 DNA sequence: TGCGCCAGCAGCCTCAGGACAGGGGGCCATGAGCAGTTCTTC. Looking up the rest from reference TRBV5-1 and TRBJ2-1 gives the full variable domain: KAGVTQTPRYLIKTRGQQVTLSCSPISGHRSVSWYQQTPGQGLQFLFEYFSETQRNKGNFPGRFSGRQFSNSRSEMNVSTLELGDSALYLCASSLRTGGHEQFFGPGTRLTVL.

The rearrangement joins TRBV30 to TRBJ1-4, with 7 bases fitting TRBD1. The CDR3 covers 17 residues. CDR1 is GTSNPN, CDR2 SVGIG, per germline (reference sequence). The V gene end was trimmed by 3 bases and the J gene end by 2 bases; junction bases not matched to a gene: 12. Written as DNA, the CDR3 is TGTGCCTGGAGGTCCCGACAGGGTGTATTGACTAATGAAAAACTGTTTTTT. Translated: CAWRSRQGVLTNEKLFF.

The J gene is TRBJ2-5, the V gene TRBV7-8; 9 nucleotides align to TRBD1. CDR1 is SGHVS and CDR2 is FQNEAQ in the germline V gene. Losses at the gene ends were 5 bases for V and 5 bases for J; bases not matched to a gene: 9. There are 15 residues in the CDR3. The CDR3 here is CASSPPGQGGETQYF. CDR3 coding DNA: TGTGCCAGCAGCCCGCCGGGACAGGGAGGGGAGACCCAGTACTTC.

This clone was seen only a few times. V and J are TRBV9 and TRBJ2-5; 10 bases are shared with TRBD1. J gave up 5 bases and V 4 bases, and 11 bases lay outside the gene matches. CDR1 is SGDLS, CDR2 YYNGEE, per germline. The CDR3 extends over 16 amino acids. The CDR3 loop reads CASSPTGGATKETQYF. The CDR3 coding sequence is TGTGCCAGCAGCCCGACAGGGGGCGCGACGAAGGAGACCCAGTACTTC.

This clone was observed a handful of times. The chain couples TRBV5-6 to TRBJ2-1, with D hard to call. Trimming removed 4 bases from V and 7 bases from J, with 15 bases in between. This CDR3 region has 14 residues. Germline CDR1 SGHDT, CDR2 YYEEEE. The CDR3 coding sequence is TGTGCCAGCAGCATACCTCACAGCACGAATGAGCAGTTCTTC. It is translated as CASSIPHSTNEQFF.

The rearrangement joins TRBV15 to TRBJ1-1; 12 nucleotides line up with TRBD1. Unmatched junction bases numbered 12, after V lost 3 bases and J lost 4 bases. The CDR3 runs 18 residues. CDR1 LNHNV and CDR2 YYDKDF come from the germline V gene (reference sequence). CDR3 sequence (DNA): TGTGCCACCAGCAGTGTCATCAGGGACAGGGGGCGCGGCACTGAAGCTTTCTTT. Its protein product is CATSSVIRDRGRGTEAFF. The variable domain in full, completed from reference TRBV15 and TRBJ1-1, reads DAMVIQNPRYQVTQFGKPVTLSCSQTLNHNVMYWYQQKSSQAPKLLFHYYDKDFNNEADTPDNFQSRRPNTSFCFLDIRSPGLGDTAMYLCATSSVIRDRGRGTEAFFGQGTRLTVV.

In its sample, this clone was seen a few times. The rearrangement uses TRBV2 and TRBJ1-2; D gene uncertain. V lost 0 bases to trimming and J lost 7 bases, with 6 bases between them. Germline CDR1 SNHLY, CDR2 FYNNEI. The CDR3 runs to 12 residues. The CDR3 DNA is TGTGCCAGCAGTGAAGCGCCGGTTGGCTACACCTTC. It is translated as CASSEAPVGYTF.

This clone has just a few counts. The V call is TRBV19, the J call TRBJ1-1; no clear D gene. This CDR3 region has 15 residues. Trimming removed 1 base from V and 4 bases from J, with 13 bases in between. Germline CDR1 and CDR2: LNHDA and SQIVND (reference sequence). The CDR3 DNA is TGTGCCAGTAGTATAGTGGGCGCGAGGTCCACTGAAGCTTTCTTT. It is translated as CASSIVGARSTEAFF. The whole variable domain, filled in from reference TRBV19 and TRBJ1-1, reads DGGITQSPKYLFRKEGQNVTLSCEQNLNHDAMYWYRQDPGQGLRLIYYSQIVNDFQKGDIAEGYSVSREKKESFPLTVTSAQKNPTAFYLCASSIVGARSTEAFFGQGTRLTVV.

In its sample, this clone was seen a few times. The genes are TRBV25-1 and TRBJ2-5, with D possibly TRBD2 on 6 matching bases. Germline assignment: CDR1 MGHDK and CDR2 SYGVNS. CDR3 length: 14 residues. Trimming took off 1 base at V and 5 bases at J, with 11 bases between the two ends. The CDR3 sequence: CASSELAVVETQYF. CDR3 coding DNA: TGTGCCAGCAGTGAATTAGCGGTGGTGGAGACCCAGTACTTC.